These 21 T cell receptor beta chains originate from one sample sequenced in a study of spatial heterogeneity in lung cancer. Time point reported: blood at routine non-recurrence follow-up after resection. TCRs were sequenced from unsorted whole RNA of tumor, nontumor lung or PBMC. TCRdb redid the calling of the 5' RACE reads with MiXCR, one entry per CDR3 protein. The table has under 30,000 distinct CDR3 sequences, 5% to 6% seen once. Sequences were derived from PBMCs, sampled at follow-up. These receptors came from a male donor with early-stage non-small cell lung cancer.

This clonotype has more than one count but fewer than ten. V and J are TRBV4-1 and TRBJ2-7, with no clear D. CDR3 length: 13 amino acids. Trimming removed 0 bases at V and 9 bases at J, with 12 bases between. CDR1 is MGHRA and CDR2 is YSYEKL in the germline V gene. The CDR3 coding sequence is TGCGCCAGCAGCCAAGATATATGGGCAGGGCAGTACTTC. This gives the protein CASSQDIWAGQYF.

The table lists this clonotype with many counts. This chain's CDR3 is CATSREGLQGTGELFF. The CDR3 DNA follows: TGTGCCACCAGCAGAGAGGGCCTTCAGGGCACCGGGGAGCTGTTTTTT. This chain uses TRBV15 with TRBJ2-2, with a weak D call TRBD1 (5 bases). Germline CDR1 and CDR2: LNHNV and YYDKDF (reference sequence). Trimming took 0 bases from V and 4 from J, leaving 12 bases between them. CDR3 size: 16 residues.

The chain carries TRBV6-2 or TRBV6-3 and TRBJ2-7; perhaps TRBD2 as D (6 bases). Germline V CDR1 and CDR2: MNHEY, SVGEGT. CDR3 size: 14 residues. The V gene lost 3 bases and the J gene lost 6 bases, with 15 bases spanning the gap. The CDR3 nucleotides read TGTGCCAGCAGTTATACGTACGGAGCGGGCGAGCAGTACGTC. Translated: CASSYTYGAGEQYV.

The genes are TRBV5-4 and TRBJ2-3; 14 bases map to TRBD2. The length of the CDR3 is 18 residues. Germline V gives CDR1 SGHNT, CDR2 YYREEE (reference sequence). The V and J ends lost 4 bases and 1 base, in that order; junction bases with no gene match: 8. In nucleotides, the CDR3 is TGTGCCAGCAGCGAGGGACTAGCGGGAGTGGGGGGCACAGATACGCAGTATTTT. It codes for CASSEGLAGVGGTDTQYF.

This clonotype has a handful of counts. The J gene is TRBJ2-3, the V gene TRBV6-2 or TRBV6-3; 11 nucleotides match TRBD2. Trimming cost V 5 bases and J 4 bases; bases outside gene matches: 2. CDR1 is MNHEY, CDR2 SVGEGT, per germline. This CDR3 comprises 14 residues. The chain's CDR3 is CASSTSGSPDTQYF. CDR3 nucleotides: TGTGCCAGCAGTACTAGCGGGAGCCCAGATACGCAGTATTTT.

Many counts were recorded for this clonotype. The V call is TRBV6-2 or TRBV6-3, the J call TRBJ1-1, with 7 bases matching TRBD1. The trim removed 4 bases at V and 6 bases at J, leaving 8 bases unmatched. Germline CDR1 and CDR2: MNHEY and SVGEGT. The CDR3 runs to 14 residues. The CDR3 nucleotides are TGTGCCAGCAGTTCAGGACAGGTCATAGCTGAAGCTTTCTTT. Protein: CASSSGQVIAEAFF.

This clonotype has more than one count but fewer than ten. CDR3 protein: CASRLDGSSGNTIYF. The CDR3 region has the DNA TGTGCCAGCAGACTCGACGGGAGCTCTGGAAACACCATATATTTT. The V call is TRBV6-6, the J call TRBJ1-3, with unresolved D. This CDR3 contains 15 residues. Trimming took off 6 bases at V and 0 bases at J, with 12 bases between the two ends. CDR1 and CDR2 (germline): MNHNY, SVGAGI (reference sequence).

The J gene is TRBJ1-5, the V gene TRBV10-3, with unresolved D. Trimming took 0 bases from V and 13 from J, leaving 13 bases between them. Per germline, CDR1 ENHRY and CDR2 SYGVKD. This CDR3 spans 13 amino acids. DNA for the CDR3: TGTGCCATCAGTGAGTCGCCGGGTGAGGGACAGCATTTT. Translating it yields CAISESPGEGQHF.

This clonotype was counted only a few times. V usage is TRBV7-2 and J usage is TRBJ2-5, with D possibly being TRBD2 (6 bases). The germline V gene encodes CDR1 SGHTA and CDR2 FQGNSA. Deletions cut 5 bases from V and 4 bases from J, with 14 bases between. This CDR3 region has 14 residues. For the CDR3, the DNA is TGTGCCAGCAGCCCATCGACTAGGGGAGAGACCCAGTACTTC. Protein product: CASSPSTRGETQYF.

As DNA, the CDR3 is TGTGCCAGCAGTCCGTCAGGGGGCTGGACTGAAGCTTTCTTT. Translated, it gives CASSPSGGWTEAFF. This chain uses TRBV2 with TRBJ1-1; TRBD1 agrees at 8 bases. CDR1 SNHLY and CDR2 FYNNEI come from the germline V gene. With V trimmed by 5 bases and J by 5 bases, 7 bases remained unmatched. CDR3 length equals 14 residues.

The chain couples TRBV7-9 to TRBJ2-3; D might be TRBD2 (6 bases). Trimming cost V 3 bases and J 4 bases, with 8 bases left between them. Per germline, CDR1 SEHNR and CDR2 FQNEAQ (reference sequence). The CDR3 spans 13 residues. CDR3 in amino acids: CASSFGGSDTQYF. CDR3 nucleotide sequence: TGTGCCAGCAGCTTCGGGGGTTCAGATACGCAGTATTTT.

This clonotype came up many times. V and J are TRBV20-1 and TRBJ2-2; TRBD2 matches at 11 bases. This CDR3 comprises 16 residues. Germline values: CDR1 DFQATT, CDR2 SNEGSKA (reference sequence). V shed 1 base, J shed 3 bases, and the junction held 4 bases outside the gene matches. The CDR3 reads CSARVPGLADTGELFF. The CDR3 nucleotides are TGCAGTGCTAGAGTTCCGGGACTAGCGGACACCGGGGAGCTGTTTTTT.

This clonotype was seen at least ten times. J is TRBJ2-3 and V is TRBV5-4; 13 nucleotides agree with TRBD2. The CDR3 extends over 15 amino acids. CDR1 and CDR2 from the germline V gene are SGHNT and YYREEE (reference sequence). V dropped 3 bases and J dropped 4; count of bases not matched to a gene: 2. In DNA, the CDR3 is TGTGCCAGCAGCTCGACTAGCGGGAGGCCAGATACGCAGTATTTT. It is translated as CASSSTSGRPDTQYF.

This clonotype was seen only a few times. The rearrangement uses TRBV12-3 or TRBV12-4 and TRBJ1-2; 10 bases align to TRBD1. V was pared by 5 bases and J by 4 bases, with 7 bases of the junction left unmatched. The CDR3 sequence is 15 residues long. In nucleotides, the CDR3 is TGTGCCAGCAGTGACAGGGGGCCCAACCTCTATGGCTACACCTTC. This translates into CASSDRGPNLYGYTF.

This clonotype was seen repeatedly, ten times or more. The CDR3 region has the DNA TGCAGTGCTAGAGACTCGACTAGGAACAATGAGCAGTTCTTC. This encodes CSARDSTRNNEQFF. This chain joins TRBV20-1 and TRBJ2-1; the D gene is possibly TRBD2 (6 bases). The length of the CDR3 is 14 residues. Germline V gene data show CDR1 as DFQATT and CDR2 as SNEGSKA (reference sequence). V gave up 0 bases and J gave up 5 bases, with 11 bases separating them.

This clonotype was counted ten times or more. This chain uses TRBV7-2 with TRBJ1-5, with D possibly TRBD1 on 6 matching bases. With 9 bases removed from V and 3 bases from J, the gap between germline ends came to 15 bases. CDR3 length: 14 residues. Per germline, CDR1 SGHTA and CDR2 FQGNSA. The CDR3 DNA reads as TGTGCCAGTCGCCTACAGGGACCCAATCAGCCCCAGCATTTT. Translated, it gives CASRLQGPNQPQHF. The full variable domain, its missing parts supplied by reference TRBV7-2 and TRBJ1-5, is GAGVSQSPSNKVTEKGKDVELRCDPISGHTALYWYRQSLGQGLEFLIYFQGNSAPDKSGLPSDRFSAERTGGSVSTLTIQRTQQEDSAVYLCASRLQGPNQPQHFGDGTRLSIL.

This clonotype was picked up many times. V and J are TRBV19 and TRBJ2-1; 7 nucleotides line up with TRBD2. Losses at the gene ends were 1 base for V and 8 bases for J; bases not matched to a gene: 11. In germline, CDR1 is LNHDA, CDR2 SQIVND (reference sequence). The CDR3 runs 16 residues. Written as DNA, the CDR3 is TGTGCCAGTAGTATAGGTGGGGGACTAACTGGGGATGAGCAGTTCTTC. This sequence encodes CASSIGGGLTGDEQFF.

Regarding this clonotype: This may come from a read error, since a much larger clone is one base off. The chain's CDR3 is CVTSDPGTGSGNTIYF. The DNA for the CDR3 is TGTGTCACCAGTGACCCTGGGACAGGATCTGGAAACACCATATATTTT. The V call is TRBV24-1, the J call TRBJ1-3, with 8 positions matching TRBD1. The germline V gene encodes CDR1 KGHDR and CDR2 SFDVKD. This CDR3 is built from 16 residues.

This clonotype was observed at least ten times. The chain carries TRBV5-4 and TRBJ2-5; TRBD2 matches 15 bases. The CDR3 is made up of 16 amino acids. The germline V gene encodes CDR1 SGHNT and CDR2 YYREEE (reference sequence). J lost 6 bases, V lost 4 bases, and 7 bases had no gene match. CDR3 in DNA: TGTGCCAGCAGCCCCCCCGGGACTAGCGGGGGGAAGACCCAGTACTTC. Amino acids: CASSPPGTSGGKTQYF.

This clonotype has ten or more counts. V usage is TRBV5-1 and J usage is TRBJ2-3, with D hard to call. V was cut by 0 bases and J by 3 bases, with 2 bases left in between. Germline V gene data show CDR1 as SGHRS and CDR2 as YFSETQ. The CDR3 sequence is 12 residues long. CDR3 loop: CASSLETDTQYF. The DNA for the CDR3 is TGCGCCAGCAGCTTGGAGACAGATACGCAGTATTTT.

This clonotype has at least ten counts. V is TRBV7-9 and J is TRBJ1-2, with 8 bases fitting TRBD1. J gave up 7 bases and V 6 bases, and 4 bases lay outside the gene matches. The CDR3 consists of 12 residues. The germline V gene encodes CDR1 SEHNR and CDR2 FQNEAQ (reference sequence). Here the CDR3 DNA reads TGTGCCAGCAGGACAGGGGCAGGTGGCTACACCTTC. Its protein is CASRTGAGGYTF.